The sequence of this T cell receptor (beta chain) was determined in a study of T cell responses to AZD1222 COVID-19 vaccine. About the research overall: Pooled together were second doses at about 4 or about 12 weeks. Study-level points and caveats: Rises in breadth and depth of Spike-specific TCRs came after two AZD1222 doses. White British people made up most donors, females outnumbered males, and clonal diversity was possibly underestimated. Targets within unmutated variant regions were reportedly found for nearly half of spike-specific TCRs.

A remark on this clone: Antigen specificity is unknown.

Data came from immunoSEQ multiplex PCR; TCRdb stores just in-frame clones and leaves some out. The sample shows roughly 170,000 clones, 90% of them seen only once. Unmatched junction bases numbered 6, after V lost 6 bases and J lost 1 base. Germline V gene data show CDR1 as MNHEY and CDR2 as SMNVEV (reference sequence). CDR3 length: 15 amino acids. The source of this sequence is an adult in good health. Sequencing was performed on peripheral blood, taken on day 0 of AZD1222 vaccination. V gene TRBV27 combines with J gene TRBJ2-1; 7 nucleotides agree with TRBD1. The CDR3 bases are TGTGCCAGCAGCCCCAGGACAGGATCCTACAATGAGCAGTTCTTC. Its protein product is CASSPRTGSYNEQFF.